This record concerns one T cell receptor (beta chain) sequence. Its antigen is unidentified. This table comes from immunoSEQ multiplex PCR, and its TCRdb copy is limited to in-frame clones, with some not included. The sample gives about 550,000 clones, less than 97% of which show up once; over 0.09% is in the top ten. Cells designated naive CD8 were CD45RO-negative and were positively selected for CCR7, with terminally differentiated effector memory CD45RA+ cells excluded. These data are taken from a study of shared clonotypes between healthy human individuals. The study, taken as a whole, reports: Clonotypes shared by all four donors outscored non-shared clonotypes in generation probability. Few donors limited the genetic and exposure-history diversity represented.

This CDR3 comprises 12 residues. Trimming pared 4 bases from V and 6 bases from J, leaving 10 bases between. Germline lookup yields CDR1 SQVTM and CDR2 ANQGSEA. The receptor was isolated from a woman in her twenties or thirties in good health. The chain has TRBV29-1 and TRBJ2-1; D uncertain. Sequenced sample: naive CD8+ T cells sorted from blood. The CDR3: CSVVLGLNEQFF. CDR3 sequence (DNA): TGCAGCGTTGTGCTAGGCCTCAATGAGCAGTTCTTC.